This TCR beta chain was profiled in a study of T cell responses to AZD1222 COVID-19 vaccine. Findings of the study overall: The donors showed a predominance of white British ancestry and of females, with possible underestimation of clonal diversity.

Germline lookup yields CDR1 LGHDT and CDR2 YNNKEL (reference sequence). The CDR3 covers 13 residues. The germline V and J ends were trimmed by 4 bases and 2 bases, with 8 bases remaining between them. Profiled with immunoSEQ multiplex PCR; TCRdb holds only in-frame clones, not every one. The sample shows roughly 150,000 clones, about 90% of them seen only once. Concerning this clone itself: Its target is unknown.

Sequenced material: peripheral blood, taken on day 0 of AZD1222 vaccination. The chain employs TRBV3-1 (or the pseudogene TRBV3-2) and TRBJ1-2; D ambiguous. The origin of this receptor is an adult in good health. The CDR3 DNA is TGTGCCAGCAGCCCGTGGACCAACTATGGCTACACCTTC. It specifies CASSPWTNYGYTF.